This T cell receptor beta chain was sequenced for a study of cytomegalovirus exposure and HLA in healthy donors. Trimming pared 1 base from V and 3 bases from J, leaving 10 bases between. The CDR3 extends over 14 amino acids. Germline CDR1 reads LNHNV; CDR2 reads YYDKDF (reference sequence). Overall study results and limits: TCR beta chains numbering 150 to 200 were designated cytomegalovirus-associated.

Sequenced by immunoSEQ multiplex PCR; TCRdb stores in-frame clones only, minus some. The top ten clones hold approximately 1% of a sample with some 60,000 clones, about 96% of them seen once. With regard to this clone: The antigen remains undetermined.

The V call is TRBV15, the J call TRBJ2-7; D might be TRBD2 (5 bases). Sequences were obtained from PBMCs. This TCR was recovered from a man aged 18 to 30 in good health and CMV-seronegative. DNA of the CDR3: TGTGCCACCAGCAGAGCCCCGGCGGGCTACGAGCAGTACTTC. Translation gives CATSRAPAGYEQYF.